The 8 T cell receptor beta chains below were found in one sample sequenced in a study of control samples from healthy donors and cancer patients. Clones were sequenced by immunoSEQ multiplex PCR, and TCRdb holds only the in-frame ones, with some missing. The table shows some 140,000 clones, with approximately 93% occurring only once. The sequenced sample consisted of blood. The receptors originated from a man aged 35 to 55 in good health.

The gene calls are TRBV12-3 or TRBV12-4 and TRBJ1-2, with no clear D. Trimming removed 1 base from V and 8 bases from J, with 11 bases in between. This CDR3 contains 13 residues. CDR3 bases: TGTGCCAGCAGTTTAGACACCGTTGAGGGCTACACCTTC. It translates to CASSLDTVEGYTF.

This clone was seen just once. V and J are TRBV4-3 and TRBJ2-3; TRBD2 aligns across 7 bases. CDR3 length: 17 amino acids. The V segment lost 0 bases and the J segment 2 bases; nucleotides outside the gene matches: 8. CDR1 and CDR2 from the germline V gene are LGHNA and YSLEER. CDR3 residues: CASSQDFQRGNTDTQYF. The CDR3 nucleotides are TGCGCCAGCAGCCAAGATTTCCAGCGGGGAAACACAGATACGCAGTATTTT.

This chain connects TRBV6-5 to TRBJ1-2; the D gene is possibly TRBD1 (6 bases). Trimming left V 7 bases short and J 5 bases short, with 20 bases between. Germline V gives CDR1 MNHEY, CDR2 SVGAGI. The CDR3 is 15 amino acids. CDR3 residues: CASTFEGGARYGYTF. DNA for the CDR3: TGTGCCAGCACCTTCGAAGGGGGGGCCCGGTATGGCTACACCTTC.

The CDR3 DNA reads TGTGCCAGCAGCTACGTGGGTGGGGTCTCCTACGAGCAGTACTTC. Its translation is CASSYVGGVSYEQYF. V gene TRBV28 combines with J gene TRBJ2-7; D remains unclear. Germline CDR1 and CDR2: MDHEN and SYDVKM. The V and J ends lost 6 bases and 0 bases respectively, with 15 bases between them. CDR3 length equals 15 residues. Supplemented by reference TRBV28 and TRBJ2-7, the full variable domain reads DVKVTQSSRYLVKRTGEKVFLECVQDMDHENMFWYRQDPGLGLRLIYFSYDVKMKEKGDIPEGYSVSREKKERFSLILESASTNQTSMYLCASSYVGGVSYEQYFGPGTRLTVT.

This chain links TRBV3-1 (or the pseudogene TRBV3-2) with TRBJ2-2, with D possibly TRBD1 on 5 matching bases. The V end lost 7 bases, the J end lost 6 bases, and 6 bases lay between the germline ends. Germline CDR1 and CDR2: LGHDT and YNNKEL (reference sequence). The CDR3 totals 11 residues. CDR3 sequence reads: CASTGPGELFF. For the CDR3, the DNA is TGTGCCAGCACAGGGCCCGGGGAGCTGTTTTTT.

The CDR3 here is CASSQVDGNTIYF. CDR3 nucleotide sequence: TGCGCCAGCAGCCAAGTCGATGGAAACACCATATATTTT. This chain links TRBV4-1 with TRBJ1-3; D unresolved. Per the germline V gene, CDR1 is MGHRA and CDR2 is YSYEKL. V was trimmed by 1 base and J by 3 bases, leaving 4 bases between them. CDR3 length: 13 residues.

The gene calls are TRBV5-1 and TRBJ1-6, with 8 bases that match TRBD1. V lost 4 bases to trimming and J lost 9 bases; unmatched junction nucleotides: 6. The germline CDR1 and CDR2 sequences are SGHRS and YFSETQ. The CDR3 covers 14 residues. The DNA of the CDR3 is TGCGCCAGCAGCGGTGGACAGGGCTTTTCACCCCTCCACTTT. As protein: CASSGGQGFSPLHF.

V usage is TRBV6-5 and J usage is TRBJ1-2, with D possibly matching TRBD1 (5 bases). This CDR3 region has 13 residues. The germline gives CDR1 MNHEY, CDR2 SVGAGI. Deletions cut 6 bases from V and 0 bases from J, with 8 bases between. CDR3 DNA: TGTGCCAGCAGCAAGACAGCTAACTATGGCTACACCTTC. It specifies CASSKTANYGYTF.